This T cell receptor beta chain was identified during a study of identical twins. General study results and limits: Abundant cord blood beta clonotypes carried fewer insertions; memory repertoires showed none.

On this clonotype: Antigen: not known.

One entry per CDR3 protein, called by TCRdb with MiXCR from the 5' RACE reads. The data show some 570,000 distinct CDR3 sequences, 20% to 25% seen once. These data are also associated with another study on yellow fever vaccine responses in identical twins.

This sequence was found in a young woman in good health. The sequenced material came from CD4+ T cells sorted from blood.

CDR3 region: CSASRGGWGYEQYF. As DNA, the CDR3 is TGCAGTGCTAGCAGGGGGGGGTGGGGTTACGAGCAGTACTTC. The chain carries TRBV20-1 and TRBJ2-7; D may correspond to TRBD1 or TRBD2 (7 bases each). The V end lost 3 bases, the J end lost 4 bases, and 16 bases lay between the germline ends. CDR3 length: 14 amino acids. CDR1 DFQATT and CDR2 SNEGSKA come from the germline V gene (reference sequence).